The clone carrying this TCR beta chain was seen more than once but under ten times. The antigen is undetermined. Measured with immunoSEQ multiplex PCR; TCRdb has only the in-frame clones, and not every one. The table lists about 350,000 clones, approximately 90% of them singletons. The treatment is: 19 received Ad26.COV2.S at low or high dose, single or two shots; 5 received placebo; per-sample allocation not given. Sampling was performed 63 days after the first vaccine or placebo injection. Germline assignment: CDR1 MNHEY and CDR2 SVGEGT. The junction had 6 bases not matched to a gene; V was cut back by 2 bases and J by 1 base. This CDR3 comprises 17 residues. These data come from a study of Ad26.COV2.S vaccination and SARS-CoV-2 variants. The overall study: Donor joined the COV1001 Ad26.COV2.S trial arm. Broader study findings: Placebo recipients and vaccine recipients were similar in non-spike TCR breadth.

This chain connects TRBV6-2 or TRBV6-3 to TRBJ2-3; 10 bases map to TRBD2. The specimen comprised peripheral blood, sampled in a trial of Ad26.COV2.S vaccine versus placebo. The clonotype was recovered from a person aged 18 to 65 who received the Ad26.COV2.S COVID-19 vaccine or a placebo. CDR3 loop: CASSYASGSFRTDTQYF. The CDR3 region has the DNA TGTGCCAGCAGTTACGCTAGCGGGAGCTTCCGCACAGATACGCAGTATTTT.